This T cell receptor (beta chain) was captured in a study of Graves' ophthalmopathy and Graves' hyperthyroidism. The sample holds many counts of this clonotype. From RNA, the CDR3 regions of TCR beta chains were amplified and sequenced. A first-round RT-PCR used HTBI primers, followed by a second-round multiplex PCR. TCRdb independently ran MiXCR on the multiplex PCR reads; one entry per CDR3 protein. The sample shows around 470,000 distinct CDR3 sequences, approximately 15% of them seen only once. The CDR3 is made up of 15 amino acids. Germline V lookup: CDR1 SNHLY, CDR2 FYNNEI. The V segment lost 6 bases and the J segment 7 bases; nucleotides outside the gene matches: 6.

This chain uses TRBV2 with TRBJ1-6; 10 nucleotides match TRBD1. The origin of this receptor is a woman aged 30 to 39 with Graves' ophthalmopathy. Material for sequencing was blood. The CDR3 is CASREPGQGNSPLHF. The DNA of the CDR3 is TGTGCCAGCAGAGAGCCGGGACAGGGGAATTCACCCCTCCACTTT.